Sequencing of this T cell receptor beta chain was carried out in a study of shared clonotypes between healthy human individuals. Background on the study: Samples came from a couple of female and a few male donors aged 18 to 49.

J lost 5 bases, V lost 5 bases, and 7 bases had no gene match. In germline, CDR1 is SGHAT, CDR2 FQNNGV. This CDR3 has 14 residues. Notes on the study in general: All-four-donor shared clonotypes had higher generation probabilities than non-shared clonotypes did. The researchers took only blood, and tissue repertoires probably look different. Four donors shared approximately 5% of their naive CD4 clonotypes.

The assay was immunoSEQ multiplex PCR, and TCRdb's table has in-frame clones only and misses some. The table includes a few hundred thousand clones, just over 65% detected once. Concerning this clone: Its antigen is not known.

The material sequenced was memory CD4+ T cells sorted from blood. Specified subset: CD45RA-negative fraction. This chain uses TRBV11-2 with TRBJ1-2; 8 positions agree with TRBD1. This sequence was found in a man aged 25 to 45 in good health. As DNA, the CDR3 is TGTGCCAGCAGCCCCACAGGGGGTGGGTATGGCTACACCTTC. This translates into CASSPTGGGYGYTF.